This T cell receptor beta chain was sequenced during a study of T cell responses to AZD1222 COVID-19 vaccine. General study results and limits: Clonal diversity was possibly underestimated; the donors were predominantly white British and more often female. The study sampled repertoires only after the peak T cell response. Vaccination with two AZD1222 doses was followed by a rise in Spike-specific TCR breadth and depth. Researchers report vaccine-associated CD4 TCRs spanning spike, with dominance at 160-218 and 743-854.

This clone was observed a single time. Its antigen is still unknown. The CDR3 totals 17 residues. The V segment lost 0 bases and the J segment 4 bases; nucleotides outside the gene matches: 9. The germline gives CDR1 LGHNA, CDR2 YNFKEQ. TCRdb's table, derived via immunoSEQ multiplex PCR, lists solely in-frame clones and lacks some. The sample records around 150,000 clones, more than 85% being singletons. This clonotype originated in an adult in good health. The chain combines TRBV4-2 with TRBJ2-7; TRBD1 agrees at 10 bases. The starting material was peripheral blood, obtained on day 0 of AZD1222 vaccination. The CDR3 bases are TGTGCCAGCAGCCAAGAGATCCCGGGACAGGGGTCTTACGAGCAGTACTTC. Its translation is CASSQEIPGQGSYEQYF.